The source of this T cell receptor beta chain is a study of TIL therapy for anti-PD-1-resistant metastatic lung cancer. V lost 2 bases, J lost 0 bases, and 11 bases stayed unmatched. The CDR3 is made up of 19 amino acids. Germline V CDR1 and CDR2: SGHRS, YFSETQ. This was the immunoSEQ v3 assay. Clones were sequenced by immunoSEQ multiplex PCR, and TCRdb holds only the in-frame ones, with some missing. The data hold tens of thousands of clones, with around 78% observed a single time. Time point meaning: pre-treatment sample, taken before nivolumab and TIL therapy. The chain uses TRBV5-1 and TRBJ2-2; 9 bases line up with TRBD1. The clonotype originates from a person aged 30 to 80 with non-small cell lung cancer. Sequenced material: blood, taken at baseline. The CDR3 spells CASSFAGTGWRANTGELFF. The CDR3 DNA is TGCGCCAGCAGCTTTGCCGGGACAGGGTGGAGGGCGAACACCGGGGAGCTGTTTTTT.